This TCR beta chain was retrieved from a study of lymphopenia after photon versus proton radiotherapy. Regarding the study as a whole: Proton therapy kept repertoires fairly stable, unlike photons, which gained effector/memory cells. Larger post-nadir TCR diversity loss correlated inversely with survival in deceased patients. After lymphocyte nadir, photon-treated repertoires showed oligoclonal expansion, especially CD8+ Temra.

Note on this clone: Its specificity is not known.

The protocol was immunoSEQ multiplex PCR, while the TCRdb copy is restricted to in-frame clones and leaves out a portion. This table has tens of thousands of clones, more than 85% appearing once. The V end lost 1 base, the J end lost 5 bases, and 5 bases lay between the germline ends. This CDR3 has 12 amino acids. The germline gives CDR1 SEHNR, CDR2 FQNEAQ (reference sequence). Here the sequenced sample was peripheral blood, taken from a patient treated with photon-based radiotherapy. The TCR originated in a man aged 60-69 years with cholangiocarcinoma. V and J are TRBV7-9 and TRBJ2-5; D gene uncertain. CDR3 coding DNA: TGTGCCAGCAGCTTAGACTCGGAGACCCAGTACTTC. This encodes CASSLDSETQYF.